The clone carrying this TCR beta chain has just a few counts. CDR3 size: 11 residues. V was trimmed by 6 bases and J by 3 bases, leaving 6 bases between them. Germline V CDR1 and CDR2: LNHDA, SQIVND (reference sequence). The sample comes from a study of blood T cell repertoires in COVID-19. Clones were sequenced by immunoSEQ multiplex PCR, and TCRdb holds only the in-frame ones, with some missing. The sample yields tens of thousands of clones, around 87% seen once. The chain employs TRBV19 and TRBJ2-7; D is possibly TRBD1 (6 bases). This clonotype was obtained from a man between 45 and 60 years old with active COVID-19. Sequencing input: peripheral blood. CDR3 nucleotides: TGTGCCAGTAGCAGGGGCTACGAGCAGTACTTC. Amino acids: CASSRGYEQYF.